Sequencing of this T cell receptor beta chain was carried out in a study of blood T cell repertoires in COVID-19. Whole-study context: In each case, the material was cDNA or gDNA derived from T cells, B-cell-depleted T cells, or PBMCs.

Original processing notes: How many nucleated cells were present was estimated from reference gene primer amplification. The table came from immunoSEQ multiplex PCR; TCRdb's copy has only in-frame clones and leaves some out. V, J and clone size derive from that table, while D and trimming were established from the DNA sequence. This sample has 45,000 to 65,000 clones, with 81% found just once. Losses at the gene ends were 7 bases for V and 0 bases for J; bases not matched to a gene: 5. The CDR3 sequence is 14 residues long. The germline gives CDR1 SGHRS, CDR2 YFSETQ. Seattle's enrolled individuals joined amid active infection and were then monitored longitudinally.

The rearrangement links TRBV5-1 to TRBJ1-1; 8 bases map to TRBD1. The source material was peripheral blood. This TCR came from a woman aged 80 or over with COVID-19, enrolled during active disease. CDR3 sequence: CASGWTGMNTEAFF. The CDR3 DNA reads as TGCGCCAGCGGATGGACAGGGATGAACACTGAAGCTTTCTTT.